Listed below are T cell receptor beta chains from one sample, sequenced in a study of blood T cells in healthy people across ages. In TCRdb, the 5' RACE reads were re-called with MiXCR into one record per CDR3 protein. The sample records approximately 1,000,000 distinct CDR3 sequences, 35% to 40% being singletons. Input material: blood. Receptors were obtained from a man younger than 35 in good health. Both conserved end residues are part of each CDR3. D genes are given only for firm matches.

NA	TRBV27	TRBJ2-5	CASSPLMGQETQYF
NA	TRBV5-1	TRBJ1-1	CASSAMASMNTEAFF
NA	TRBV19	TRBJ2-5	CASSMVREETQYF
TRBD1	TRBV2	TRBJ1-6	CASSEASAGQVNSPLHF
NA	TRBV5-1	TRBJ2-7	CASSLVGQGEQYF
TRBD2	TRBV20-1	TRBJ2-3	CSAAPGGRADTQYF
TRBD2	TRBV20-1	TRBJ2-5	CSARSGPGTRGDLETQYF
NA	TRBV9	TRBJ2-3	CASSEKLTAEGDTQYF
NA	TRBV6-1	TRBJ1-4	CASRTRGLNEKLFF
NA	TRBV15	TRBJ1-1	CATSRIGTEGTEAFF
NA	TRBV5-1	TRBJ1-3	CASSAVGSGNTIYF
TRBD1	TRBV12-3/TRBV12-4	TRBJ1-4	CASTLDRVTNEKLFF
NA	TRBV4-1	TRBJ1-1	CASSRDGGVRDTEAFF
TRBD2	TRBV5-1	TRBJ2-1	CASSSTTSVTYNEQFF
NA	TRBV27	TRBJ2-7	CANSVIPYGGDQYF
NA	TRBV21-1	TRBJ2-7	CASSKPRGQSSYEQYF
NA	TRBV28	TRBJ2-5	CASSFPNRETQYF
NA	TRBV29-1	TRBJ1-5	CSVAPGSLDQPQHF
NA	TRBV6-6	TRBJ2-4	CASSYTLGANYKQYF